This paragraph reports one T cell receptor beta chain. Its antigen is still unknown. The data were produced by immunoSEQ multiplex PCR, yet TCRdb's version contains in-frame clones alone and is incomplete. The sample has approximately 100,000 clones; over 90% are singletons. The data were taken from a study of siplizumab effects on memory and regulatory T cells. The germline V gene encodes CDR1 LNHDA and CDR2 SQIVND (reference sequence). This CDR3 is built from 13 residues. Trimming stripped 3 bases from V and 6 bases from J, with 8 bases between. Overall study results and limits: Controls had about 29% Treg-derived mappable alloreactive CD4+ clones on average, versus nearly 70% with siplizumab. It was not possible to assign a naive or memory phenotype to roughly 75-97% of proliferating CD4+ or CD8+ clones. Some alloreactive sequences were traceable to unstimulated CD4+ memory cells, and siplizumab significantly reduced them.

The TCR sequence derives from a human donor in good health. The rearrangement links TRBV19 to TRBJ2-2; possibly TRBD2 for D (5 bases). The specimen was Tregs sorted from blood. CDR3 region: CASSIRGPGELFF. Here the CDR3 DNA reads TGTGCCAGTAGTATCCGGGGTCCCGGGGAGCTGTTTTTT. Full variable domain (missing parts from reference TRBV19 and TRBJ2-2): DGGITQSPKYLFRKEGQNVTLSCEQNLNHDAMYWYRQDPGQGLRLIYYSQIVNDFQKGDIAEGYSVSREKKESFPLTVTSAQKNPTAFYLCASSIRGPGELFFGEGSRLTVL.